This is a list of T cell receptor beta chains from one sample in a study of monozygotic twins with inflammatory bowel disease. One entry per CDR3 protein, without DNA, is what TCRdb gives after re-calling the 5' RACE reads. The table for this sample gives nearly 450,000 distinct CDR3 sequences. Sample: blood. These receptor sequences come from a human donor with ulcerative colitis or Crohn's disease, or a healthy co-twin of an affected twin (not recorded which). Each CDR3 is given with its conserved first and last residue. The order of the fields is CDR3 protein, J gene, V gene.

CDR3: CATSDDDLPGQGGDEQFF; J: TRBJ2-1; V: TRBV24-1
CDR3: CASKAAPTGELFF; J: TRBJ2-2; V: TRBV6-4
CDR3: CSASPGSPGANVLTF; J: TRBJ2-6; V: TRBV20-1
CDR3: CASRLFDVWGTEAFF; J: TRBJ1-1; V: TRBV7-2
CDR3: CASSPSARGAYGYTF; J: TRBJ1-2; V: TRBV7-2
CDR3: CASSEADRPEELFF; J: TRBJ2-2; V: TRBV2
CDR3: CASSGQVSNTEAFF; J: TRBJ1-1; V: TRBV14
CDR3: CASSRRGQYNQQYF; J: TRBJ2-7; V: TRBV7-2
CDR3: CASSQGQGFGYEQYF; J: TRBJ2-7; V: TRBV3-1
CDR3: CASSLQGDGNQPQHF; J: TRBJ1-5; V: TRBV7-2
CDR3: CSARLTGNGNQPQHF; J: TRBJ1-5; V: TRBV20-1
CDR3: CSGLDGETQYF; J: TRBJ2-5; V: TRBV20-1
CDR3: CSVRETGSTEAFF; J: TRBJ1-1; V: TRBV29-1
CDR3: CASSSGEGWTEAFF; J: TRBJ1-1; V: TRBV5-1
CDR3: CASSPLGQGLNQPQHF; J: TRBJ1-5; V: TRBV27
CDR3: CASSQDYNSPLHF; J: TRBJ1-6; V: TRBV12-3/TRBV12-4
CDR3: CSARDSGTSYNEQFF; J: TRBJ2-1; V: TRBV20-1
CDR3: CASSLGSVAGEQFF; J: TRBJ2-1; V: TRBV11-3
CDR3: CASSLRPGAGGQPQHF; J: TRBJ1-5; V: TRBV5-6
CDR3: CASSPGWSTEAFF; J: TRBJ1-1; V: TRBV12-3/TRBV12-4
CDR3: CASSPGTAETQYF; J: TRBJ2-5; V: TRBV27
CDR3: CATSTPKATKNIQYF; J: TRBJ2-4; V: TRBV15
CDR3: CASSNKRPTYNEQFF; J: TRBJ2-1; V: TRBV6-2/TRBV6-3
CDR3: CSARPTGTSYEQYF; J: TRBJ2-7; V: TRBV20-1
CDR3: CSATNLQSSLSGANVLTF; J: TRBJ2-6; V: TRBV20-1
CDR3: CASSRGFQGDEQYF; J: TRBJ2-7; V: TRBV5-4
CDR3: CASRPSENTGELFF; J: TRBJ2-2; V: TRBV5-1
CDR3: CASSIGTGIQPQHF; J: TRBJ1-5; V: TRBV19
CDR3: CASSPPLAGGGNEQFF; J: TRBJ2-1; V: TRBV7-2
CDR3: CASHLSGIRLGYTF; J: TRBJ1-2; V: TRBV7-2
CDR3: CATSRGNGPYEQYF; J: TRBJ2-7; V: TRBV15
CDR3: CASNQQRGTDTQYF; J: TRBJ2-3; V: TRBV9
CDR3: CASSPGEMNTEAFF; J: TRBJ1-1; V: TRBV18
CDR3: CATGRGTLQGGGYTF; J: TRBJ1-2; V: TRBV15
CDR3: CASSRTGPHNEQFF; J: TRBJ2-1; V: TRBV6-2/TRBV6-3
CDR3: CASSLGGQGHNQPQHF; J: TRBJ1-5; V: TRBV12-3/TRBV12-4
CDR3: CASSLLAGGTYEQYF; J: TRBJ2-7; V: TRBV7-2
CDR3: CSAPASLSEQYF; J: TRBJ2-7; V: TRBV20-1
CDR3: CASSQVGSYNSPLHF; J: TRBJ1-6; V: TRBV4-2
CDR3: CATSRYGKGEQFF; J: TRBJ2-1; V: TRBV15
CDR3: CSAPGTSGRTGELFF; J: TRBJ2-2; V: TRBV20-1
CDR3: CASSKNPGDAYGYTF; J: TRBJ1-2; V: TRBV5-1
CDR3: CASRDGASRNNEQFF; J: TRBJ2-1; V: TRBV6-2/TRBV6-3
CDR3: CASSPSSGRATYEQYF; J: TRBJ2-7; V: TRBV7-9
CDR3: CSASTGTGANEQFF; J: TRBJ2-1; V: TRBV20-1
CDR3: CASSSSLGAPYEQYF; J: TRBJ2-7; V: TRBV7-6
CDR3: CASSSGVFSYNEQFF; J: TRBJ2-1; V: TRBV9